These T cell receptor beta chains were read from a single sample in a study of T-cell reconstitution after alpha-beta-depleted transplantation in children. TCRdb itself ran the PCR reads through MiXCR, one entry per CDR3 protein. The sample has under 250,000 distinct CDR3 sequences, under 8.5% seen once. The input for sequencing was PBMCs, taken before TCRalphabeta/CD19-depleted stem cell transplant. All receptors come from a boy between 2 and 10 years old with acute lymphoblastic leukemia, due to receive a stem cell transplant. The CDR3 runs from the conserved cysteine through the conserved F or W. D genes are given only for firm matches. Clone sizes are given selectively: once, few, many, or a class where the clone is expanded.

abundance	d_gene	j_gene	v_gene	CDR3aa	CDR3nt
many	TRBD2	TRBJ2-3	TRBV4-2	CASSQDWTSGTDTQYF	TGCGCCAGCAGCCAAGATTGGACTAGCGGCACAGATACGCAGTATTTT
NA	NA	TRBJ2-6	TRBV11-3	CASSLWPPQGSGGANVLTF	TGTGCCAGCAGCTTATGGCCCCCGCAGGGGTCGGGGGGGGCCAACGTCCTGACTTTC
NA	NA	TRBJ1-3	TRBV20-1	CSAIAGPGNTIYF	TGCAGTGCTATAGCAGGGCCTGGAAACACCATATATTTT
many	NA	TRBJ1-2	TRBV5-5	CASSLMGDYGYTF	TGTGCCAGCAGCTTGATGGGCGACTATGGCTACACCTTC
many	NA	TRBJ2-1	TRBV2	CASSEARYNEQFF	TGTGCCAGCAGTGAAGCTCGGTACAATGAGCAGTTCTTC
NA	TRBD2	TRBJ2-7	TRBV2	CASSLAGVEQYF	TGTGCCAGCAGTCTAGCGGGAGTCGAGCAGTACTTC
few	NA	TRBJ1-5	TRBV3-1	CASSQDSPDSYSNQPQHF	TGTGCCAGCAGCCAAGATTCTCCGGACAGTTATAGCAATCAGCCCCAGCATTTT
many	NA	TRBJ1-1	TRBV28	CASSPTPTRAFF	TGTGCCAGCAGTCCCACCCCGACCAGAGCTTTCTTT
many	NA	TRBJ2-7	TRBV29-1	CSVALGYEQYF	TGCAGCGTGGCGCTGGGCTACGAGCAGTACTTC
many	NA	TRBJ2-5	TRBV7-2	CASSLVSSSGETQYF	TGTGCCAGCAGCTTAGTTTCTAGCTCAGGAGAGACCCAGTACTTC
many	NA	TRBJ1-2	TRBV20-1	CSASRGYGYTF	TGCAGTGCTAGCCGGGGGTATGGCTACACCTTC
NA	TRBD2	TRBJ2-1	TRBV6-1	CASRPTSGGRRSSYNEQFF	TGTGCCAGCAGACCGACTAGCGGGGGCCGAAGGAGCTCCTACAATGAGCAGTTCTTC